This T cell receptor (beta chain) stems from a study of T cell responses to AZD1222 COVID-19 vaccine. Produced via immunoSEQ multiplex PCR; TCRdb's table is partial and in-frame only. Seen here are 100,000 to 150,000 clones, 89% observed once, and the top ten hold 1.5% to 1.9%. Overall study findings and caveats: Most donors were white British, females outnumbered males, and clonal diversity was possibly underestimated. Repertoires were collected only later (after the peak T cell response had occurred). Spike-specific TCR repertoires showed rising breadth and depth after two AZD1222 doses.

Germline values: CDR1 SGHRS, CDR2 YFSETQ. V lost 4 bases and J 4 bases, leaving 15 bases between the germline ends. The CDR3 runs to 15 residues. With regard to this clone: The target antigen is unknown.

The clonotype originates from an adult in good health. The material was peripheral blood, obtained on day 0 of AZD1222 vaccination. This chain connects TRBV5-1 to TRBJ2-1; D may be TRBD2 (6 bases). CDR3 in amino acids: CASSTGLSGYNEQFF. The CDR3 DNA reads as TGCGCCAGCAGCACGGGACTTAGCGGATACAATGAGCAGTTCTTC.